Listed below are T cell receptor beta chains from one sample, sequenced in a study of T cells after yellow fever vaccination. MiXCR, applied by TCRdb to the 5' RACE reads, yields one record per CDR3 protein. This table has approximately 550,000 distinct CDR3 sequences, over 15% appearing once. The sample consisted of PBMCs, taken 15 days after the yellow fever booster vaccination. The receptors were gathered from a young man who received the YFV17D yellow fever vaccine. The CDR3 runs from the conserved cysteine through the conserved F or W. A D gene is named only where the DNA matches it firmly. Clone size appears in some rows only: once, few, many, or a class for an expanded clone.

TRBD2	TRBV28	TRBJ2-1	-	CASSLLGLAGGPNEQFF	TGTGCCAGCAGTTTATTGGGACTAGCGGGAGGGCCCAATGAGCAGTTCTTC
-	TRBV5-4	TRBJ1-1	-	CASSQVGGMNTEAFF	TGTGCCAGCAGCCAGGTTGGGGGCATGAACACTGAAGCTTTCTTT
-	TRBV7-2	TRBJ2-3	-	CASRKTDTQYF	TGTGCCAGCAGAAAGACAGATACGCAGTATTTT
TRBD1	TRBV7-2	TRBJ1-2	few	CASSLGQFNYGYTF	TGTGCCAGCAGCCTGGGACAGTTCAACTATGGCTACACCTTC
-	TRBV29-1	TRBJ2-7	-	CSASGTPYEQYF	TGCAGCGCCTCCGGGACTCCGTACGAGCAGTACTTC
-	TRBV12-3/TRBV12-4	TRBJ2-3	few	CASSLWGSTDTQYF	TGTGCCAGCAGTTTGTGGGGGAGCACAGATACGCAGTATTTT
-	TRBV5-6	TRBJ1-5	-	CASSFNRYQPQHF	TGTGCCAGCAGCTTTAACAGATACCAGCCCCAGCATTTT
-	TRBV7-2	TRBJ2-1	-	CASSRGQREMKQFF	TGTGCCAGCAGCCGCGGACAGCGCGAAATGAAGCAGTTCTTC
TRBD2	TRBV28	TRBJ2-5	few	CASSFLTSGSGGMRTQYF	TGTGCCAGCAGTTTCTTGACTAGCGGGAGTGGGGGGATGAGGACCCAGTACTTC
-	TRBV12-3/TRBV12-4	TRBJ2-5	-	CASSSGSAGVETQYF	TGTGCCAGCAGTTCGGGGTCGGCTGGGGTCGAGACCCAGTACTTC
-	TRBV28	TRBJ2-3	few	CASFAGAGQDTQYF	TGTGCCAGTTTCGCGGGGGCTGGTCAAGATACGCAGTATTTT
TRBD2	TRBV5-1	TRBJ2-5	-	CASSLAGRVETQYF	TGCGCCAGCAGCTTGGCCGGGAGGGTCGAGACCCAGTACTTC
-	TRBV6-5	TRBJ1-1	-	CASSYSNQGSTEAFF	TGTGCCAGCAGTTACTCGAATCAGGGGAGCACTGAAGCTTTCTTT
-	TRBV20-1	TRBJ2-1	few	CSARDSGGYNEQFF	TGCAGTGCTAGAGATTCGGGCGGGTACAATGAGCAGTTCTTC
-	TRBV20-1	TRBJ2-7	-	CSAPPGTGPFEQYF	TGCAGTGCGCCCCCCGGGACCGGCCCTTTCGAGCAGTACTTC
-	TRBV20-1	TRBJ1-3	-	CSATRDARGNTIYF	TGCAGTGCTACTAGAGACGCGCGGGGAAACACCATATATTTT
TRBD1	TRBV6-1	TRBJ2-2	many	CASSRNRGTNTGELFF	TGTGCCAGCAGTAGGAACAGGGGTACGAACACCGGGGAGCTGTTTTTT
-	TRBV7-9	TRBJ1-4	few	CASSPRTDSNEKLFF	TGTGCCAGCAGCCCCCGGACGGACTCTAATGAAAAACTGTTTTTT
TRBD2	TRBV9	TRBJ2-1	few	CASSGLETSLYNEQFF	TGTGCCAGCAGCGGCCTCGAGACTAGCCTATACAATGAGCAGTTCTTC
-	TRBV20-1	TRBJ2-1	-	CSARDLGEQFF	TGCAGTGCTAGAGATCTAGGAGAGCAGTTCTTC
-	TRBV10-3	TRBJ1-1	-	CAISTGLLNEAFF	TGTGCCATCAGTACGGGGTTACTCAATGAAGCTTTCTTT
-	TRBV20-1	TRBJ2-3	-	CSASLEDYLGDTQYF	TGCAGTGCTAGTTTGGAGGACTATTTGGGAGATACGCAGTATTTT
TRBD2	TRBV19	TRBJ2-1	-	CARGRGTFNEQFF	TGTGCCCGTGGGCGGGGGACCTTCAATGAGCAGTTCTTC
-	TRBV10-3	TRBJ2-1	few	CAIRRADGSYNEQFF	TGTGCCATCAGGCGAGCGGACGGCTCCTACAATGAGCAGTTCTTC
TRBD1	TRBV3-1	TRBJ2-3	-	CASSESDRGGSYSTDTQYF	TGTGCCAGCAGCGAGAGCGACAGGGGCGGCTCGTATAGCACAGATACGCAGTATTTT
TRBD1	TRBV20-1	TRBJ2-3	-	CSASHTGADTQYF	TGCAGTGCTAGTCATACAGGGGCAGATACGCAGTATTTT
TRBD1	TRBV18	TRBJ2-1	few	CASSPPTGDLFYNEQFF	TGTGCCAGCTCACCCCCTACAGGGGATCTCTTTTACAATGAGCAGTTCTTC
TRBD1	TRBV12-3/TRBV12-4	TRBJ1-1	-	CASSFNPTGAEAFF	TGTGCCAGCAGTTTTAACCCAACAGGGGCTGAAGCTTTCTTT
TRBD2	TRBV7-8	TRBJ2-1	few	CASNGRAAYNEQFF	TGTGCCAGCAACGGGAGGGCCGCCTACAATGAGCAGTTCTTC
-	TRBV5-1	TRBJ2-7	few	CASSLLGSEQYF	TGCGCCAGCAGCTTGCTTGGGTCCGAGCAGTACTTC
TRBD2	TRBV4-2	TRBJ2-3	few	CASSPRTSGSVGSTDTQYF	TGTGCCAGCAGCCCGAGGACTAGCGGGAGTGTGGGTTCCACAGATACGCAGTATTTT
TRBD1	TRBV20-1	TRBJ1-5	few	CSARAGTAFYSNQPQHF	TGCAGTGCTAGAGCGGGGACAGCGTTTTATAGCAATCAGCCCCAGCATTTT
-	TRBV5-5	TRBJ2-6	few	CASSFRTGLNSGANVLTF	TGTGCCAGCAGCTTCCGAACAGGCCTAAACTCTGGGGCCAACGTCCTGACTTTC
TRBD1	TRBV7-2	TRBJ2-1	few	CASSESTGAYNEQFF	TGTGCCAGCAGCGAGAGCACAGGGGCCTACAATGAGCAGTTCTTC
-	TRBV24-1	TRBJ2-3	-	CATSDHKGADTQYF	TGTGCCACCAGTGATCACAAAGGTGCAGATACGCAGTATTTT
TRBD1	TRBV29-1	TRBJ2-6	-	CSVRDRAGANVLTF	TGCAGCGTCCGGGACAGGGCTGGGGCCAACGTCCTGACTTTC
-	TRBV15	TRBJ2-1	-	CATSRAVLGDNEQFF	TGTGCCACCAGCAGAGCTGTCCTAGGAGACAATGAGCAGTTCTTC
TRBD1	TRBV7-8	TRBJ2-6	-	CASSRYRGSGANVLTF	TGTGCCAGCAGCAGATACAGGGGCTCTGGGGCCAACGTCCTGACTTTC
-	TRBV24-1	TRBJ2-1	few	CATSDLKGQFF	TGTGCCACCAGTGATTTAAAAGGACAGTTCTTC
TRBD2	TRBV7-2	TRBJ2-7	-	CASSSGLAGGQYEQYF	TGTGCCAGCAGCTCCGGACTAGCGGGAGGGCAGTACGAGCAGTACTTC
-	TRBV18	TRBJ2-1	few	CASSPGGLVAVYNEQFF	TGTGCCAGCTCACCCGGAGGGTTAGTAGCCGTATACAATGAGCAGTTCTTC